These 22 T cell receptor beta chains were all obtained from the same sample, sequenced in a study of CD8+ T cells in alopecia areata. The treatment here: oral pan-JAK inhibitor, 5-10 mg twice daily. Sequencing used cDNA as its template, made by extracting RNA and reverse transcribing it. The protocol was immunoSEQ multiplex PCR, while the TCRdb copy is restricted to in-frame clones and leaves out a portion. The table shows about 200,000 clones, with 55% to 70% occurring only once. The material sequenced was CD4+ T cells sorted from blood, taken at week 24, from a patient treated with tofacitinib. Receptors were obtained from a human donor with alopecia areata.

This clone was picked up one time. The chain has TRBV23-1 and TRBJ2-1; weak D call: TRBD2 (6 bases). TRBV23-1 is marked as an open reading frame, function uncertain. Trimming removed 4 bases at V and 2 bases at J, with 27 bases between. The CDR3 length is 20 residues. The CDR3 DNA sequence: TGCGCCAGCAGTCGGGGACCCCTTAAGGTCCCTAGCGTGGCCTACAATGAGCAGTTCTTC. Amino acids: CASSRGPLKVPSVAYNEQFF.

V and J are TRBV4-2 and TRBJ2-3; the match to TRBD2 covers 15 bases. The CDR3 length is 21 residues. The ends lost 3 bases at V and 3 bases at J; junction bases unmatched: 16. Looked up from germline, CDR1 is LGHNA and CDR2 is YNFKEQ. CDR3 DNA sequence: TGTGCCAGCAGCCACCAATTGGGACTAGCGGGGGGCCCCGGACCGACAGATACGCAGTATTTT. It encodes CASSHQLGLAGGPGPTDTQYF.

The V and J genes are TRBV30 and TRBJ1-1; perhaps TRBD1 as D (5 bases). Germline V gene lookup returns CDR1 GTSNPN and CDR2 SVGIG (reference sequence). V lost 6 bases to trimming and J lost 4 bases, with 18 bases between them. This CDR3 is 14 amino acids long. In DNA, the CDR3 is TGTGCCTGCTTAAGGGCAGGGTGGGGCACTGAAGCTTTCTTT. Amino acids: CACLRAGWGTEAFF.

CDR3 sequence: CSVEDRQGTYEQYF. DNA for the CDR3: TGCAGCGTTGAAGATCGTCAGGGTACCTACGAGCAGTACTTC. This chain joins TRBV29-1 and TRBJ2-7; TRBD1 might be the D (5 bases). This CDR3 is built from 14 residues. Trimming removed 0 bases at V and 2 bases at J, with 11 bases between. Germline CDR1 and CDR2: SQVTM and ANQGSEA.

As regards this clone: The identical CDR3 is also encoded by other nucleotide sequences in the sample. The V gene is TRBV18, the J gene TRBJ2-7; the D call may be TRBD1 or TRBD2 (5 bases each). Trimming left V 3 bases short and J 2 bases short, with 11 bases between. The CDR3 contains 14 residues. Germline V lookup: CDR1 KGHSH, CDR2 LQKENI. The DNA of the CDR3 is TGTGCCAGCTCACCCGGGGACGGAGCCTACGAGCAGTACTTC. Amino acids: CASSPGDGAYEQYF.

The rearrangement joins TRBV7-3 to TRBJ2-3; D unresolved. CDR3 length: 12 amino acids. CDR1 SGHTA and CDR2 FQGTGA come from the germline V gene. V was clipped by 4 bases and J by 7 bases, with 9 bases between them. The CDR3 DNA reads TGTGCCAGCAGCTCGTCTACAAATACGCAGTATTTT. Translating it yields CASSSSTNTQYF.

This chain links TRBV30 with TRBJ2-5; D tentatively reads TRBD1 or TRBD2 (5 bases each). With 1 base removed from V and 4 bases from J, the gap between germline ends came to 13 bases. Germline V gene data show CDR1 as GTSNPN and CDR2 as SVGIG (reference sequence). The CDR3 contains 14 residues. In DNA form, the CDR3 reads TGTGCCTGGAGTGGAGGGGACGTTGGAGAGACCCAGTACTTC. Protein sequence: CAWSGGDVGETQYF.

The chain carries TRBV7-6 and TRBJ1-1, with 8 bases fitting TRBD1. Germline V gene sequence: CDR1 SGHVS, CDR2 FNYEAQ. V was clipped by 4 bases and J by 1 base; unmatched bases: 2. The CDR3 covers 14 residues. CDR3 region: CASSSGQGNTEAFF. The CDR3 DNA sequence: TGTGCCAGCAGCTCCGGACAGGGGAACACTGAAGCTTTCTTT.

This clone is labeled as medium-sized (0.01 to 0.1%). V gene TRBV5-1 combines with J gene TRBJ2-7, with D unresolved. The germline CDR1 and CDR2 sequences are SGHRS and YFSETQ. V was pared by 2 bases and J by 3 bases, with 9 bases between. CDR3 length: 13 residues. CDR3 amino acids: CASSFNYYYEQYF. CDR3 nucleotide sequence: TGCGCCAGCAGCTTTAACTATTACTACGAGCAGTACTTC.

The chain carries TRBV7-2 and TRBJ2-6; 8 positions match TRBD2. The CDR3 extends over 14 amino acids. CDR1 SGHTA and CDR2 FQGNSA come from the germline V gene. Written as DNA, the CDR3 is TGTGTCGAGAGCGGGGGCTCTGGGGCCAACGTCCTGACTTTC. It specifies CVESGGSGANVLTF.

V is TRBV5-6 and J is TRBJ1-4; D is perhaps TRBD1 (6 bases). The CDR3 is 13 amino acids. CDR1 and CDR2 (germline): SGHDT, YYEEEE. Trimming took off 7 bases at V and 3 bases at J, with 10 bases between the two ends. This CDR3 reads CASGGRANEKLFF. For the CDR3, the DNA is TGTGCCAGCGGGGGGCGAGCTAATGAAAAACTGTTTTTT.

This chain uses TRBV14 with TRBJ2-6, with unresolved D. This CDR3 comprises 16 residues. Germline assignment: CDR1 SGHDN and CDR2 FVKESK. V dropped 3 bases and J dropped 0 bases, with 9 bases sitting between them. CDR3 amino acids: CASSQQRSSGANVLTF. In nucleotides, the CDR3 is TGTGCCAGCAGCCAGCAACGGAGCTCTGGGGCCAACGTCCTGACTTTC.

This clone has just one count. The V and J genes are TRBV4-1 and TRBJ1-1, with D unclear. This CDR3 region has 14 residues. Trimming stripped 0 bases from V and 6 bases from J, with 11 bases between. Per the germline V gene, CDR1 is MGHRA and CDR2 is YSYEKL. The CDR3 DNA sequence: TGCGCCAGCAGCCAAGACTCGGGAGGCCCTGAAGCTTTCTTT. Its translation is CASSQDSGGPEAFF.

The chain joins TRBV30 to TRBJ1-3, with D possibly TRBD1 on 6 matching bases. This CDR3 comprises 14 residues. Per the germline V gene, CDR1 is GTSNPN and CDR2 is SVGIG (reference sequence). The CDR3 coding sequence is TGTGCGGAATCCGGGACAAACCTTGGAAACACCATATATTTT. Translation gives CAESGTNLGNTIYF.

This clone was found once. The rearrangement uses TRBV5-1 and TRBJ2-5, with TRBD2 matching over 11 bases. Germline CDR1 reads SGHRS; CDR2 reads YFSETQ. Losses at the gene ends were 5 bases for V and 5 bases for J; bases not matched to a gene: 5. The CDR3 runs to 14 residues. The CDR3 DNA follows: TGCGCCAGCAGGCGTAGCGGGGGGGAGGAGACCCAGTACTTC. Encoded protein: CASRRSGGEETQYF.

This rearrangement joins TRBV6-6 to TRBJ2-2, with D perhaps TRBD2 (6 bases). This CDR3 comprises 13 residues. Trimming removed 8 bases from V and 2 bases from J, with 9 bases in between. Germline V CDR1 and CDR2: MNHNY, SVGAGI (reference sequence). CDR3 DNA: TGTGCCAGCTTGGGGGGTAACACCGGGGAGCTGTTTTTT. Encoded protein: CASLGGNTGELFF.

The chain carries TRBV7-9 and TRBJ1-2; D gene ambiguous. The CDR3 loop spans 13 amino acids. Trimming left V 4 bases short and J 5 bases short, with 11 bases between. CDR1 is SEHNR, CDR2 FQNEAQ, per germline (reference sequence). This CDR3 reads CASSSSVAYGYTF. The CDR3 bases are TGTGCCAGCAGCTCCAGTGTTGCTTATGGCTACACCTTC.

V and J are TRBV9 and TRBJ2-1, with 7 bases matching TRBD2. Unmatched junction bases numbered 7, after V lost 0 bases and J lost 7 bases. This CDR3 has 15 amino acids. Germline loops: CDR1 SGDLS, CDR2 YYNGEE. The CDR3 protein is CASSVAGGTQNEQFF. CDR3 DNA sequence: TGTGCCAGCAGCGTAGCGGGGGGAACACAAAATGAGCAGTTCTTC.

CDR3 region: CASSYAPTTGSHGYTF. The CDR3 DNA sequence: TGTGCCAGCAGCTACGCACCTACAACAGGGAGCCATGGCTACACCTTC. J is TRBJ1-2 and V is TRBV6-5; D is possibly TRBD1 (6 bases). The CDR3 has 16 residues. The V gene lost 6 bases and the J gene lost 6 bases, with 23 bases spanning the gap. Germline V lookup: CDR1 MNHEY, CDR2 SVGAGI.

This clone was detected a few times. The CDR3 DNA reads as TGCGCCAGCAGCTTGGGCAGAGGAGAGGATGGCTACACCTTC. It yields the protein CASSLGRGEDGYTF. J is TRBJ1-2 and V is TRBV5-1, with D unclear. CDR3 length equals 14 residues. Germline assignment: CDR1 SGHRS and CDR2 YFSETQ. Trimming shortened V by 0 bases and J by 6 bases, and 12 bases separated the two germline ends.

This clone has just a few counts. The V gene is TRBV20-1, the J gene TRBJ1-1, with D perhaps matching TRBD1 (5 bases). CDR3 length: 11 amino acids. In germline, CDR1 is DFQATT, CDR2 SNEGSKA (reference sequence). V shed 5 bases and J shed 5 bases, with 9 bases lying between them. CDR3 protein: CSAGGETEAFF. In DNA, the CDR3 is TGCAGTGCTGGGGGGGAAACTGAAGCTTTCTTT.

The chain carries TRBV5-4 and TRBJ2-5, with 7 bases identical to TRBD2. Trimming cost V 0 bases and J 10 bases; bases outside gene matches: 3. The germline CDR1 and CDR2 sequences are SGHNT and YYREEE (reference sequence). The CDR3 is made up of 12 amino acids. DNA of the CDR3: TGTGCCAGCAGCTTGGTGGGAGGGAACCAGTACTTC. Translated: CASSLVGGNQYF. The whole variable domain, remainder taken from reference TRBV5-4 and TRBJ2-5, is ETGVTQSPTHLIKTRGQQVTLRCSSQSGHNTVSWYQQALGQGPQFIFQYYREEENGRGNFPPRFSGLQFPNYSSELNVNALELDDSALYLCASSLVGGNQYFGPGTRLLVL.